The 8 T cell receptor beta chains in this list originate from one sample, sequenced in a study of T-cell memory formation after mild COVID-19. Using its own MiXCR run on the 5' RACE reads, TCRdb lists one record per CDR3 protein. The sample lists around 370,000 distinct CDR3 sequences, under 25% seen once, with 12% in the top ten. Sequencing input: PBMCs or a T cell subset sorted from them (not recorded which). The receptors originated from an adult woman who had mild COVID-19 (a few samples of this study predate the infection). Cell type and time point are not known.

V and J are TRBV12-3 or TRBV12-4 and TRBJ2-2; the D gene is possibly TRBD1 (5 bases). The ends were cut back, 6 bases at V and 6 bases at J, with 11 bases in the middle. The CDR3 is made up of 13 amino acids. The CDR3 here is CASRRSGPGELFF. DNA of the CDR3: TGTGCCAGCAGGAGATCAGGGCCCGGGGAGCTGTTTTTT.

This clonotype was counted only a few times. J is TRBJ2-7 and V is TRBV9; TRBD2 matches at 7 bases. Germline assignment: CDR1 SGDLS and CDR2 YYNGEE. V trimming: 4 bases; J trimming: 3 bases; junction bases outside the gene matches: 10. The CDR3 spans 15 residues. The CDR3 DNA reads TGTGCCAGCAGCCCCCATGCTAGCGGAATCTACGAGCAGTACTTC. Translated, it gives CASSPHASGIYEQYF.

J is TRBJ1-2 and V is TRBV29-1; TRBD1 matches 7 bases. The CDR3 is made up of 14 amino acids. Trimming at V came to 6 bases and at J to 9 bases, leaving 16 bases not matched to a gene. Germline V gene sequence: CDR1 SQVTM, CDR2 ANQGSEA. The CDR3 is CSVLVGGGASSYTF. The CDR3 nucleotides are TGCAGCGTCCTCGTTGGAGGGGGCGCATCGAGCTACACCTTC.

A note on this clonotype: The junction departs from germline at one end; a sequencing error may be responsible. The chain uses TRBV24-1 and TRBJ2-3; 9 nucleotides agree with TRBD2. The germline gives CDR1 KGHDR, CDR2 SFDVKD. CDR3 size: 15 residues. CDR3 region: CATSDSGTSRDTQYF. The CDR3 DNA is TGTGCCACCAGTGATTCGGGGACTAGCAGAGATACGCAGTATTTT.

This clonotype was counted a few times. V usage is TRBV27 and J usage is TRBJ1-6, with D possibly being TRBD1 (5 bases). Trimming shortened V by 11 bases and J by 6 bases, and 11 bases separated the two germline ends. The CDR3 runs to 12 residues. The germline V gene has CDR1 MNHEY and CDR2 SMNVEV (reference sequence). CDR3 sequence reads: CASGQRNSPLHF. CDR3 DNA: TGTGCCTCGGGGCAGCGTAATTCACCCCTCCACTTT.

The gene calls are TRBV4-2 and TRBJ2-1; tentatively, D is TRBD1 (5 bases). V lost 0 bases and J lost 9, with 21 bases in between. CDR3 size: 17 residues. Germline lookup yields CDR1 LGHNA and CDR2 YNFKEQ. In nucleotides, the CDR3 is TGTGCCAGCAGCCAAGATGGGGCGAGGAGAGCAGCGCGTGAGCAGTTCTTC. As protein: CASSQDGARRAAREQFF.

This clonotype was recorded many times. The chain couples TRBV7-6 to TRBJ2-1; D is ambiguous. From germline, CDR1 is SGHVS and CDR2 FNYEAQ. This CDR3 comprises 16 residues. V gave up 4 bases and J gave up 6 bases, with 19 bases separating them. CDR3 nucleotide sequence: TGTGCCAGCAGCTCCGGGCCCACAGTGCGTGGCAATGAGCAGTTCTTC. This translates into CASSSGPTVRGNEQFF.

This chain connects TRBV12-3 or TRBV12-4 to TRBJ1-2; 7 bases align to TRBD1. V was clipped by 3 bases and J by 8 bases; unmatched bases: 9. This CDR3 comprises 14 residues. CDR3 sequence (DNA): TGTGCCAGCAGTTTTCGGAAGGGGGCGGAGGGCTACACCTTC. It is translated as CASSFRKGAEGYTF.